A single sample is the source of the 15 T cell receptor beta chains below, sequenced in a study of blood T cells in healthy people across ages. A J-beta primer mix and a sample-barcoded 5' primer were used in a second PCR of about 7 to 12 cycles. TCRdb processed the 5' RACE reads anew with MiXCR; each CDR3 protein has one entry. Altogether around 1,000,000 distinct CDR3 sequences are present, roughly a quarter being singletons, with the ten largest covering less than 0.85%. These data also formed part of another study, on T cells of mothers and their children.

Input material: blood. The receptors derive from a girl between 2 and 10 years old in good health.

This clonotype has just one count. The V gene is TRBV4-2, the J gene TRBJ1-1; 8 bases line up with TRBD1. In germline, CDR1 is LGHNA, CDR2 YNFKEQ. V lost 0 bases and J lost 0; bases outside the gene matches: 9. The CDR3 covers 18 residues. The chain's CDR3 is CASSQDRDRPPMNTEAFF. CDR3 bases: TGTGCCAGCAGCCAAGATAGGGACAGGCCCCCCATGAACACTGAAGCTTTCTTT.

The V call is TRBV24-1, the J call TRBJ2-5; D might be TRBD1 (5 bases). The J call could be wrong; TRBJ2-7 is a better fit for the DNA end. CDR1 is KGHDR, CDR2 SFDVKD, per germline. This CDR3 has 13 amino acids. DNA of the CDR3: TGTGCCACCAGTGCTCCCGCAGGGTTCGAGCAGTACTTC. It is translated as CATSAPAGFEQYF.

This clonotype showed up just a few times. The CDR3: CASSGSGPNTEAFF. The CDR3 DNA sequence: TGTGCCAGCAGTGGGTCGGGCCCGAACACTGAAGCTTTCTTT. The chain links TRBV27 to TRBJ1-1; D gene ambiguous. In germline, CDR1 is MNHEY, CDR2 SMNVEV (reference sequence). V lost 5 bases and J 1 base, leaving 11 bases between the germline ends. The length of the CDR3 is 14 residues.

V usage is TRBV29-1 and J usage is TRBJ2-4, with D possibly matching TRBD1 (6 bases). Germline lookup yields CDR1 SQVTM and CDR2 ANQGSEA. CDR3 size: 15 residues. Trimming removed 1 base from V and 0 bases from J, with 10 bases in between. CDR3 protein: CSVEGQGLAKNIQYF. CDR3 nucleotide sequence: TGCAGCGTTGAAGGGCAGGGGTTAGCCAAAAACATTCAGTACTTC.

The chain combines TRBV15 with TRBJ1-5, with a tentative D call TRBD1 (5 bases). The length of the CDR3 is 15 residues. Germline V gene lookup returns CDR1 LNHNV and CDR2 YYDKDF (reference sequence). Trimming pared 0 bases from V and 6 bases from J, leaving 12 bases between. The CDR3 DNA follows: TGTGCCACCAGCAGAGATAGAGGAGGGGTTCAGCCCCAGCATTTT. As protein: CATSRDRGGVQPQHF.

A few counts support this clonotype. The chain employs TRBV6-1 and TRBJ2-5; D remains ambiguous. The CDR3 sequence is 11 residues long. Germline V CDR1 and CDR2: MNHNS, SASEGT. V lost 8 bases to trimming and J lost 3 bases, with 7 bases between them. The CDR3 spells CASAREETQYF. Written as DNA, the CDR3 is TGTGCCAGCGCTAGAGAAGAGACCCAGTACTTC.

J is TRBJ1-1 and V is TRBV11-2; a possible D gene is TRBD1 (5 bases). Germline CDR1 and CDR2: SGHAT and FQNNGV. The CDR3 is 16 amino acids. V lost 5 bases and J lost 0, with 16 bases in between. CDR3 sequence (DNA): TGTGCCAGCAGCCACGCCACGACAGTTCTGAACACTGAAGCTTTCTTT. Its protein product is CASSHATTVLNTEAFF. Together with reference TRBV11-2 and TRBJ1-1, the CDR3 gives the full variable domain: EAGVAQSPRYKIIEKRQSVAFWCNPISGHATLYWYQQILGQGPKLLIQFQNNGVVDDSQLPKDRFSAERLKGVDSTLKIQPAKLEDSAVYLCASSHATTVLNTEAFFGQGTRLTVV.

The gene calls are TRBV11-2 and TRBJ2-6; D uncertain. Trimming cost V 3 bases and J 0 bases, with 9 bases left between them. There are 16 residues in the CDR3. The germline V gene encodes CDR1 SGHAT and CDR2 FQNNGV. The DNA for the CDR3 is TGTGCCAGCAGCTTTGGCAGAGGCTCTGGGGCCAACGTCCTGACTTTC. Protein product: CASSFGRGSGANVLTF.

The rearrangement joins TRBV7-8 to TRBJ2-5, with unresolved D. V lost 4 bases and J lost 1, with 13 bases in between. The CDR3 loop spans 15 amino acids. Germline assignment: CDR1 SGHVS and CDR2 FQNEAQ. The CDR3 DNA reads as TGTGCCAGCAGCTCCCCCTTAGACCGCCAAGAGACCCAGTACTTC. It translates to CASSSPLDRQETQYF.

The chain carries TRBV3-1 and TRBJ1-2; no clear D. The ends were cut back, 1 base at V and 10 bases at J, with 10 bases in the middle. Germline lookup yields CDR1 LGHDT and CDR2 YNNKEL (reference sequence). The CDR3 extends over 12 amino acids. CDR3 in DNA: TGTGCCAGCAGCCAAGCTGGGAGATACTACACCTTC. Protein: CASSQAGRYYTF. Full variable domain (outside the CDR3, taken from reference TRBV3-1 and TRBJ1-2): DTAVSQTPKYLVTQMGNDKSIKCEQNLGHDTMYWYKQDSKKFLKIMFSYNNKELIINETVPNRFSPKSPDKAHLNLHINSLELGDSAVYFCASSQAGRYYTFGSGTRLTVV.

This clonotype appeared a few times. The genes are TRBV4-1 and TRBJ2-4; no reliable D call. V dropped 0 bases and J dropped 0 bases, with 6 bases sitting between them. CDR1 and CDR2 from the germline V gene are MGHRA and YSYEKL. The CDR3 runs 15 residues. The CDR3 DNA is TGCGCCAGCAGCCAAGATCCGGGAGCCAAAAACATTCAGTACTTC. It encodes CASSQDPGAKNIQYF.

V gene TRBV7-9 combines with J gene TRBJ1-2; possibly TRBD1 for D (5 bases). The V and J ends lost 1 base and 5 bases respectively, with 14 bases between them. This CDR3 region has 15 residues. Germline V gene lookup returns CDR1 SEHNR and CDR2 FQNEAQ (reference sequence). DNA of the CDR3: TGTGCCAGCAGCTTAGGGGGACTAGGGCAGTATGGCTACACCTTC. Protein sequence: CASSLGGLGQYGYTF.

This clonotype was observed a few times. V and J are TRBV11-3 and TRBJ1-2; no firm D call. Per germline, CDR1 SGHNT and CDR2 YENEEA. V lost 5 bases and J lost 1, with 8 bases in between. The CDR3 runs 13 residues. CDR3 in amino acids: CASSVASNYGYTF. The CDR3 nucleotides read TGTGCCAGCAGCGTAGCCAGTAACTATGGCTACACCTTC.

Written as DNA, the CDR3 is TGTGCCAGCAGCTTAGGGGTCTCCCGAGGGGACATTCAGTACTTC. Translated: CASSLGVSRGDIQYF. This rearrangement joins TRBV7-9 to TRBJ2-4, with D possibly being TRBD1 or TRBD2 (5 bases each). The germline V gene has CDR1 SEHNR and CDR2 FQNEAQ (reference sequence). CDR3 length: 15 residues. V lost 1 base to trimming and J lost 8 bases, with 15 bases between them.

In its sample, this clonotype was seen many times. This CDR3 is CASSYPTETNEKLFF. The CDR3 coding sequence is TGTGCCAGCAGTTACCCGACGGAAACTAATGAAAAACTGTTTTTT. The V and J genes are TRBV6-6 and TRBJ1-4; D gene unclear. The CDR3 consists of 15 residues. Trimming took off 2 bases at V and 1 base at J, with 8 bases between the two ends. Germline CDR1 is MNHNY and CDR2 is SVGAGI (reference sequence).